The 30 T cell receptor beta chains below all came from one sample that was sequenced in a study of control samples from healthy donors and cancer patients. Here immunoSEQ multiplex PCR was the method, and the copy in TCRdb shows in-frame clones only, minus some. The sample records tens of thousands of clones, approximately 93% being singletons. The sequenced material came from blood. All receptors derive from a woman younger than 45 in good health.

V usage is TRBV5-1 and J usage is TRBJ1-6; the D is unclear. The CDR3 length is 14 residues. Looked up from germline, CDR1 is SGHRS and CDR2 is YFSETQ. Trimming left V 2 bases short and J 7 bases short, with 10 bases between. This CDR3 is CASSLFVENSPLHF. The CDR3 nucleotides read TGCGCCAGCAGCTTATTTGTGGAGAATTCACCCCTCCACTTT.

The chain carries TRBV18 and TRBJ1-5; no clear D. Germline V CDR1 and CDR2: KGHSH, LQKENI. The CDR3 consists of 13 residues. Trimming shortened V by 6 bases and J by 5 bases, and 11 bases separated the two germline ends. CDR3 DNA sequence: TGTGCCAGCTCCCCAGTAGCGGATCAGCCCCAGCATTTT. Its protein product is CASSPVADQPQHF.

This clone has a single count. The rearrangement links TRBV3-1 (or the pseudogene TRBV3-2) to TRBJ2-5; the D is unclear. The V gene lost 0 bases and the J gene lost 4 bases, with 6 bases spanning the gap. Germline values: CDR1 LGHDT, CDR2 YNNKEL (reference sequence). The CDR3 runs to 13 residues. CDR3 in amino acids: CASSQDRVETQYF. The CDR3 DNA sequence: TGTGCCAGCAGCCAAGATCGGGTAGAGACCCAGTACTTC.

The V gene is TRBV7-2, the J gene TRBJ1-4; 7 positions match TRBD1. Trimming removed 5 bases from V and 8 bases from J; junction bases left unmatched: 11. CDR1 and CDR2 (germline): SGHTA, FQGNSA. This CDR3 has 15 amino acids. The CDR3 DNA is TGTGCCAGCAGCCCGCAGAGGGGGCGGTGGGAAAAACTGTTTTTT. This sequence encodes CASSPQRGRWEKLFF.

The V gene is TRBV15, the J gene TRBJ1-3; D gene unclear. CDR1 and CDR2 from the germline V gene are LNHNV and YYDKDF (reference sequence). V lost 5 bases, J lost 0 bases, and 2 bases lay in between. The CDR3 length is 12 residues. The CDR3 DNA is TGTGCCACCAGCTTCTCTGGAAACACCATATATTTT. Translation gives CATSFSGNTIYF. Full variable domain (rest looked up from reference TRBV15 and TRBJ1-3): DAMVIQNPRYQVTQFGKPVTLSCSQTLNHNVMYWYQQKSSQAPKLLFHYYDKDFNNEADTPDNFQSRRPNTSFCFLDIRSPGLGDTAMYLCATSFSGNTIYFGEGSWLTVV.

This sequence joins TRBV28 and TRBJ2-7, with D tentatively TRBD1 (5 bases). CDR3 length equals 13 residues. Trimming took 1 base from V and 6 from J, leaving 10 bases between them. Germline V lookup: CDR1 MDHEN, CDR2 SYDVKM. CDR3 DNA sequence: TGTGCCAGCAGTTTATTACGGACATCCGAGCAGTACTTC. Residues: CASSLLRTSEQYF.

This chain connects TRBV7-8 to TRBJ2-7, with TRBD1 matching over 7 bases. The CDR3 consists of 15 residues. Germline assignment: CDR1 SGHVS and CDR2 FQNEAQ. V lost 5 bases, J lost 7 bases, and 14 bases stayed unmatched. The CDR3 here is CASSQRQGPSEEQYF. Here the CDR3 DNA reads TGTGCCAGCAGCCAAAGACAGGGACCCTCGGAAGAGCAGTACTTC.

The V gene is TRBV3-1 (or the pseudogene TRBV3-2), the J gene TRBJ2-5; D possibly uses TRBD1 or TRBD2 (6 bases each). Germline CDR1 LGHDT, CDR2 YNNKEL (reference sequence). The length of the CDR3 is 14 residues. V shed 2 bases and J shed 5 bases, with 12 bases lying between them. The CDR3 nucleotides read TGTGCCAGCAGCCAAAGGGGGGCCTTGGAGACCCAGTACTTC. Its translation: CASSQRGALETQYF.

The chain carries TRBV18 and TRBJ1-1; D is perhaps TRBD1 (6 bases). The germline V gene has CDR1 KGHSH and CDR2 LQKENI. Deletions cut 3 bases from V and 5 bases from J, with 13 bases between. CDR3 length equals 14 residues. The CDR3 region has the DNA TGTGCCAGCTCACCGACTACAGGGTTTACTGAAGCTTTCTTT. Its protein product is CASSPTTGFTEAFF.

This sequence joins TRBV7-9 and TRBJ1-5; TRBD1 matches at 7 bases. The germline gives CDR1 SEHNR, CDR2 FQNEAQ (reference sequence). The length of the CDR3 is 13 residues. Trimming at V came to 5 bases and at J to 4 bases, leaving 2 bases not matched to a gene. Here the CDR3 reads CASSRQGNQPQHF. The CDR3 DNA follows: TGTGCCAGCAGCCGACAGGGAAATCAGCCCCAGCATTTT. Looking up the rest from reference TRBV7-9 and TRBJ1-5 gives the full variable domain: DTGVSQNPRHKITKRGQNVTFRCDPISEHNRLYWYRQTLGQGPEFLTYFQNEAQLEKSRLLSDRFSAERPKGSFSTLEIQRTEQGDSAMYLCASSRQGNQPQHFGDGTRLSIL.

This clone was observed once. This chain joins TRBV28 and TRBJ1-2; TRBD1 aligns across 11 bases. V dropped 5 bases and J dropped 4; count of bases not matched to a gene: 6. The CDR3 has 15 amino acids. Germline CDR1 is MDHEN and CDR2 is SYDVKM. The CDR3 here is CASSPAGTGGYGYTF. For the CDR3, the DNA is TGTGCCAGCAGTCCCGCCGGGACAGGGGGCTATGGCTACACCTTC.

In nucleotides, the CDR3 is TGTGCCAGCAGTGAAGACAGGGGGGACACTGAAGCTTTCTTT. Protein product: CASSEDRGDTEAFF. This chain joins TRBV6-1 and TRBJ1-1; TRBD1 agrees at 8 bases. The V and J ends lost 1 base and 3 bases, in that order; junction bases with no gene match: 1. Germline V gene lookup returns CDR1 MNHNS and CDR2 SASEGT. The CDR3 runs 14 residues.

The V gene is TRBV12-3 or TRBV12-4, the J gene TRBJ2-7; D ambiguous. V was trimmed by 0 bases and J by 4 bases, leaving 7 bases between them. The CDR3 spans 13 residues. This chain's CDR3 is CASSLALGYEQYF. In nucleotides, the CDR3 is TGTGCCAGCAGTTTAGCGCTAGGGTACGAGCAGTACTTC.

The chain carries TRBV12-5 and TRBJ2-3, with 7 bases matching TRBD1. This CDR3 comprises 16 residues. Germline lookup yields CDR1 LGHNT and CDR2 FRNRAP. V was pared by 0 bases and J by 1 base, with 4 bases of the junction left unmatched. The CDR3 protein is CASGLVLGQGTDTQYF. In DNA form, the CDR3 reads TGTGCTAGTGGTTTGGTACTCGGACAGGGCACAGATACGCAGTATTTT.

The table lists this clone with a count of one. V usage is TRBV25-1 and J usage is TRBJ2-5, with 8 bases matching TRBD1. The ends lost 5 bases at V and 4 bases at J; junction bases unmatched: 3. CDR3 length: 13 residues. The germline V gene encodes CDR1 MGHDK and CDR2 SYGVNS. In DNA form, the CDR3 reads TGTGCCAGCAGTTTACAGGGGGGAGAGACCCAGTACTTC. It yields the protein CASSLQGGETQYF.

This rearrangement joins TRBV18 to TRBJ1-4; tentative D call: TRBD1 (6 bases). V was cut by 4 bases and J by 4 bases, with 13 bases left in between. Germline V lookup: CDR1 KGHSH, CDR2 LQKENI. CDR3 length: 15 residues. The DNA for the CDR3 is TGTGCCAGCTCACAACTGGACAGTGTTAATGAAAAACTGTTTTTT. Translating it yields CASSQLDSVNEKLFF.

The chain has TRBV7-9 and TRBJ2-7; perhaps TRBD1 as D (6 bases). This CDR3 comprises 14 residues. Trimming removed 5 bases from V and 11 bases from J, with 22 bases in between. The germline CDR1 and CDR2 sequences are SEHNR and FQNEAQ (reference sequence). The CDR3 loop reads CASSPPGTNFPEYF. CDR3 bases: TGTGCCAGCAGCCCCCCAGGGACAAACTTCCCGGAGTACTTC.

This clone was seen only a few times. The same CDR3 arises from other DNA sequences in this sample as well. V gene TRBV9 combines with J gene TRBJ1-4, with D hard to call. Germline CDR1 and CDR2: SGDLS and YYNGEE. The CDR3 consists of 17 residues. The V end lost 2 bases, the J end lost 0 bases, and 14 bases lay between the germline ends. The CDR3, as DNA: TGTGCCAGCAGCGTCCGACCGACCTTAGCAACTAATGAAAAACTGTTTTTT. This sequence encodes CASSVRPTLATNEKLFF.

The rearrangement links TRBV2 to TRBJ1-1; D uncertain. The CDR3 spans 11 residues. Germline lookup yields CDR1 SNHLY and CDR2 FYNNEI. V was pared by 6 bases and J by 8 bases, with 10 bases between. CDR3 protein: CASSYHQEAFF. The CDR3 DNA reads as TGTGCCAGCAGCTACCATCAGGAAGCTTTCTTT.

The chain recombines TRBV27 with TRBJ2-1; the match to TRBD2 covers 14 bases. CDR1 is MNHEY, CDR2 SMNVEV, per germline (reference sequence). The V gene end was trimmed by 8 bases and the J gene end by 2 bases; junction bases not matched to a gene: 14. This CDR3 spans 19 amino acids. The CDR3 coding sequence is TGTGCCAGCCCGCCCTTTAGGACTAGCGGGGGGATGACCTACAATGAGCAGTTCTTC. Amino acids: CASPPFRTSGGMTYNEQFF.

The chain employs TRBV30 and TRBJ1-1, with 7 bases matching TRBD1. V dropped 0 bases and J dropped 4; count of bases not matched to a gene: 8. The germline V gene has CDR1 GTSNPN and CDR2 SVGIG (reference sequence). The CDR3 is 15 residues long. CDR3 residues: CAWSVPGQGGTEAFF. In nucleotides, the CDR3 is TGTGCCTGGAGTGTACCGGGCCAGGGGGGCACTGAAGCTTTCTTT.

This chain uses TRBV5-4 with TRBJ1-1; TRBD1 aligns across 7 bases. This CDR3 comprises 14 residues. CDR1 and CDR2 (germline): SGHNT, YYREEE (reference sequence). The V gene end was trimmed by 5 bases and the J gene end by 0 bases; junction bases not matched to a gene: 4. CDR3 in DNA: TGTGCCAGCAGACAGGACAGGTTGAACACTGAAGCTTTCTTT. Its protein product is CASRQDRLNTEAFF.

The gene calls are TRBV12-3 or TRBV12-4 and TRBJ1-1, with D uncertain. V was trimmed by 1 base and J by 6 bases, leaving 9 bases between them. The CDR3 runs 13 residues. The CDR3 loop is CASSLGPVAEAFF. DNA for the CDR3: TGTGCCAGCAGTTTAGGGCCAGTCGCTGAAGCTTTCTTT.

This clone was seen only a few times. This rearrangement joins TRBV7-2 to TRBJ2-5; D could derive from TRBD1 or TRBD2 (5 bases each). This CDR3 comprises 14 residues. The ends were cut back, 2 bases at V and 5 bases at J, with 12 bases in the middle. Germline V gene lookup returns CDR1 SGHTA and CDR2 FQGNSA. In DNA, the CDR3 is TGTGCCAGCAGCTTAATGGGGGTCCAGGAGACCCAGTACTTC. It encodes CASSLMGVQETQYF.

This clone was counted once. In DNA, the CDR3 is TGTGCCAGCAGTTCCCCCTCACCCACTGGAAACACCATATATTTT. It codes for CASSSPSPTGNTIYF. V gene TRBV6-6 combines with J gene TRBJ1-3; D remains unclear. The CDR3 covers 15 residues. Between the trimmed V and J ends, which lost 4 bases and 2 bases, there was a span of 12 bases. Germline loops: CDR1 MNHNY, CDR2 SVGAGI (reference sequence).

The chain is built from TRBV6-5 and TRBJ2-3; D unclear. The CDR3 has 15 residues. CDR1 is MNHEY, CDR2 SVGAGI, per germline. Trimming stripped 6 bases from V and 1 base from J, with 14 bases between. CDR3 in DNA: TGTGCCAGCAGAGCACGTCGATCGGGCACAGATACGCAGTATTTT. This sequence encodes CASRARRSGTDTQYF.

V gene TRBV10-3 combines with J gene TRBJ2-3, with TRBD1 matching 7 bases. The germline CDR1 and CDR2 sequences are ENHRY and SYGVKD. Trimming at V came to 2 bases and at J to 2 bases, leaving 7 bases not matched to a gene. This CDR3 region has 16 residues. The CDR3 bases are TGTGCCATCAGTGAGGGGGGACAGAAAGTCACAGATACGCAGTATTTT. Its protein is CAISEGGQKVTDTQYF.

The V and J genes are TRBV6-5 and TRBJ1-1, with 9 bases identical to TRBD1. J gave up 5 bases and V 6 bases, and 7 bases lay outside the gene matches. The CDR3 spans 14 residues. The V gene's germline CDR1 is MNHEY and CDR2 SVGAGI. CDR3 residues: CASSGDRVWTEAFF. CDR3 in DNA: TGTGCCAGCAGCGGGGACAGGGTATGGACTGAAGCTTTCTTT.

V gene TRBV6-5 combines with J gene TRBJ1-1; D not resolved. The CDR3 length is 14 residues. Trimming pared 4 bases from V and 0 bases from J, leaving 9 bases between. Germline values: CDR1 MNHEY, CDR2 SVGAGI. The CDR3 reads CASSFPAMNTEAFF. In DNA form, the CDR3 reads TGTGCCAGCAGTTTTCCTGCCATGAACACTGAAGCTTTCTTT.

This rearrangement joins TRBV6-5 to TRBJ2-2, with D possibly TRBD1 on 5 matching bases. The germline V gene encodes CDR1 MNHEY and CDR2 SVGAGI. The CDR3 has 16 amino acids. With 0 bases removed from V and 7 bases from J, the gap between germline ends came to 15 bases. The CDR3: CASSYSGRVRNGELFF. The CDR3 nucleotides are TGTGCCAGCAGTTACTCGGGCAGGGTGAGAAACGGGGAGCTGTTTTTT.